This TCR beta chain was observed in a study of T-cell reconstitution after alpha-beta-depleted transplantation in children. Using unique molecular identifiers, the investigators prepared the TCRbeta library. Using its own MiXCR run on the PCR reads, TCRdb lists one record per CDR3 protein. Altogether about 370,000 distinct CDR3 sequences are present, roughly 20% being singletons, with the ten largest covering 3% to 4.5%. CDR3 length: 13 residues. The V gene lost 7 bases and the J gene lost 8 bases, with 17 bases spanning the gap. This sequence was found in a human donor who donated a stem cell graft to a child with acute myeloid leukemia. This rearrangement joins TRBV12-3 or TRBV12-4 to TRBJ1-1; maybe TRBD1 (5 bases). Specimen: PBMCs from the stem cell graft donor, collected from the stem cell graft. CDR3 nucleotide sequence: TGTGCCAGCATTCACCGGGACGTCGTAGAAGCTTTCTTT. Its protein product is CASIHRDVVEAFF.